The rows below give T cell receptor beta chains drawn from one sample of a study of early T cells in non-severe SARS-CoV-2 infection. TCRdb analysed the 5' RACE reads with MiXCR anew, one entry per CDR3 protein. Of about 36,000 distinct CDR3 sequences listed, 9.9% are singletons. The sequencing input was whole blood. The receptors here all came from an adult who was a healthcare worker with PCR-confirmed SARS-CoV-2 infection or an uninfected control (not recorded which). Both conserved end residues are part of each CDR3. Each record gives: J gene, V gene, CDR3 length, CDR3 protein.

j_call: TRBJ2-7; v_call: TRBV20-1; cdr3_length: 13; cdr3_aa: CSARQQGTYEQYF
j_call: TRBJ2-4; v_call: TRBV28; cdr3_length: 15; cdr3_aa: CASTPLGLAKNIQYF
j_call: TRBJ2-3; v_call: TRBV29-1; cdr3_length: 13; cdr3_aa: CSVIAGSSGAQYF
j_call: TRBJ2-2; v_call: TRBV7-3; cdr3_length: 16; cdr3_aa: CASSLPGLRGTGELFF
j_call: TRBJ2-2; v_call: TRBV20-1; cdr3_length: 13; cdr3_aa: CSASKVGAGELFF
j_call: TRBJ2-7; v_call: TRBV20-1; cdr3_length: 16; cdr3_aa: CSAYLNTGGIHHEQYF
j_call: TRBJ2-7; v_call: TRBV28; cdr3_length: 13; cdr3_aa: CASSSLRGDEQYF
j_call: TRBJ1-1; v_call: TRBV28; cdr3_length: 11; cdr3_aa: CASSRGLEAFF
j_call: TRBJ2-7; v_call: TRBV29-1; cdr3_length: 13; cdr3_aa: CSVWASSSYEQYF
j_call: TRBJ2-3; v_call: TRBV7-9; cdr3_length: 18; cdr3_aa: CASSPTSGGGSSTDTQYF
j_call: TRBJ2-7; v_call: TRBV10-3; cdr3_length: 12; cdr3_aa: CAIRTGGHEQYF
j_call: TRBJ1-2; v_call: TRBV6-1; cdr3_length: 11; cdr3_aa: CASSLLYGYTF
j_call: TRBJ2-7; v_call: TRBV2; cdr3_length: 16; cdr3_aa: CASSVGQGIGSYEQYF
j_call: TRBJ2-3; v_call: TRBV7-3; cdr3_length: 15; cdr3_aa: CASSPHFRSTDTQYF
j_call: TRBJ2-5; v_call: TRBV11-2; cdr3_length: 17; cdr3_aa: CASSWGLSTGVGETQYF
j_call: TRBJ1-1; v_call: TRBV7-6; cdr3_length: 15; cdr3_aa: CASSLYEGTASEAFF
j_call: TRBJ2-1; v_call: TRBV5-4; cdr3_length: 17; cdr3_aa: CASSLRTSGGSYNEQFF
j_call: TRBJ1-5; v_call: TRBV7-2; cdr3_length: 15; cdr3_aa: CASSLRQGAGQPQHF
j_call: TRBJ1-2; v_call: TRBV27; cdr3_length: 14; cdr3_aa: CASSAGRFNYGYTF
j_call: TRBJ2-6; v_call: TRBV6-2/TRBV6-3; cdr3_length: 18; cdr3_aa: CASSSPTGPPSGANVLTF
j_call: TRBJ2-1; v_call: TRBV4-2; cdr3_length: 17; cdr3_aa: CASSQVGLAGGRIREFF
j_call: TRBJ2-1; v_call: TRBV20-1; cdr3_length: 13; cdr3_aa: CSASFRGGGEQFF
j_call: TRBJ2-2; v_call: TRBV29-1; cdr3_length: 13; cdr3_aa: CSANVGGTGELFF